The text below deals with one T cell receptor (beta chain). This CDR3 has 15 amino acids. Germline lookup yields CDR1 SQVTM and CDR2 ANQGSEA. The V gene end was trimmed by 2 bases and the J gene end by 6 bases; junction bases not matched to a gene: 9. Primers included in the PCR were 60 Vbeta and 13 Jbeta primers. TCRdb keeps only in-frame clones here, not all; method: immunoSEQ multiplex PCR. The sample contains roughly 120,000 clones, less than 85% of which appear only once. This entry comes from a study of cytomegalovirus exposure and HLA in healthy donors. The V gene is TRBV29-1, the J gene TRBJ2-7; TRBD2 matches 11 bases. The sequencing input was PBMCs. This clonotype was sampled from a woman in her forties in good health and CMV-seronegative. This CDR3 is CSVELAGGNYGEQYF. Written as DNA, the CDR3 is TGCAGCGTTGAACTAGCGGGAGGTAATTATGGCGAGCAGTACTTC.